One and the same sample provided the 10 T cell receptor beta chains below, sequenced in a study of blood T cell repertoires in COVID-19. Assay: immunoSEQ multiplex PCR; the TCRdb copy retains only in-frame clones and omits some. There are 490,000 or so clones in the sample; about nine tenths occur only once, and just over 8% lies in the top ten. Sequenced: PBMCs or T cells enriched from blood (not recorded which). The receptors stem from an older woman who had recovered from COVID-19.

V and J are TRBV5-4 and TRBJ2-4, with 8 bases aligning to TRBD1. Looked up from germline, CDR1 is SGHNT and CDR2 is YYREEE (reference sequence). The CDR3 length is 16 residues. Trimming took 4 bases from V and 0 from J; bases not matched to a gene: 6. As DNA, the CDR3 is TGTGCCAGCAGCAGACAAGGACAGGGAGCCAAAAACATTCAGTACTTC. Its protein product is CASSRQGQGAKNIQYF.

In nucleotides, the CDR3 is TGTGCCAGCAGTCCCGGGACAGGGAGTGAAAAACTGTTTTTT. Translation: CASSPGTGSEKLFF. The V and J genes are TRBV28 and TRBJ1-4; 9 bases are a match to TRBD1. Germline V gene data show CDR1 as MDHEN and CDR2 as SYDVKM. Trimming took 5 bases from V and 7 from J; bases not matched to a gene: 5. This CDR3 is built from 14 residues.

The chain couples TRBV23-1 to TRBJ1-4; D perhaps matches TRBD1 (6 bases). TRBV23-1 is designated an ORF whose function remains uncertain. The V end lost 4 bases, the J end lost 8 bases, and 23 bases lay between the germline ends. This CDR3 spans 17 amino acids. CDR3 nucleotides: TGCGCCAGCAGTCCGATCCGGGACAAAGAAAAGGAGGAAAAACTGTTTTTT. Translating it yields CASSPIRDKEKEEKLFF.

The chain couples TRBV9 to TRBJ1-3; TRBD1 matches at 7 bases. The germline V gene encodes CDR1 SGDLS and CDR2 YYNGEE. The CDR3 is 15 residues long. V lost 4 bases to trimming and J lost 9 bases; unmatched junction nucleotides: 13. The CDR3 region has the DNA TGTGCCAGCAGCCCTTGGACAGGTGGGCAGGGCACCATATATTTT. It translates to CASSPWTGGQGTIYF.

The chain recombines TRBV5-4 with TRBJ2-5; D is uncertain. V lost 0 bases, J lost 4 bases, and 10 bases lay in between. The CDR3 runs to 14 residues. Germline CDR1 SGHNT, CDR2 YYREEE (reference sequence). DNA of the CDR3: TGTGCCAGCAGCTTGGGAGCTAGTGGAGAGACCCAGTACTTC. This gives the protein CASSLGASGETQYF.

V is TRBV5-1 and J is TRBJ2-7; D perhaps matches TRBD1 (6 bases). Trimming took off 4 bases at V and 5 bases at J, with 16 bases between the two ends. Germline loops: CDR1 SGHRS, CDR2 YFSETQ. This CDR3 spans 14 amino acids. The CDR3 sequence is CASSTGTMRNEQYF. The CDR3, as DNA: TGCGCCAGCAGCACCGGGACAATGAGAAACGAGCAGTACTTC.

This chain uses TRBV30 with TRBJ2-7; TRBD2 matches at 7 bases. Germline V gene lookup returns CDR1 GTSNPN and CDR2 SVGIG (reference sequence). The CDR3 has 15 amino acids. V lost 4 bases and J lost 1; bases outside the gene matches: 10. CDR3 amino acids: CAWTPPQGGSYEQYF. The DNA for the CDR3 is TGTGCCTGGACCCCCCCGCAGGGAGGGTCCTACGAGCAGTACTTC.

DNA for the CDR3: TGTGCCAGCAGCTTAGATCTCGTAGGGAGGCCAAACTACGAGCAGTACGTC. It codes for CASSLDLVGRPNYEQYV. V gene TRBV11-3 combines with J gene TRBJ2-7, with a tentative D call TRBD2 (6 bases). The ends were cut back, 0 bases at V and 3 bases at J, with 18 bases in the middle. The CDR3 sequence is 17 residues long. Looked up from germline, CDR1 is SGHNT and CDR2 is YENEEA.

This clone came up a few times. V and J are TRBV4-2 and TRBJ1-2; 7 nucleotides line up with TRBD1. Unmatched junction bases numbered 11, after V lost 3 bases and J lost 4 bases. Germline lookup yields CDR1 LGHNA and CDR2 YNFKEQ. The CDR3 loop spans 16 amino acids. The DNA of the CDR3 is TGTGCCAGCAGCCAGGCCGGGACAGAGGTAGCCTATGGCTACACCTTC. This encodes CASSQAGTEVAYGYTF.

The genes are TRBV19 and TRBJ1-5; D may be TRBD1 (6 bases). The CDR3 sequence is 16 residues long. V lost 2 bases and J lost 0, with 11 bases in between. The germline gives CDR1 LNHDA, CDR2 SQIVND (reference sequence). The CDR3 nucleotides read TGTGCCAGTAGTATAACAGGGTACGGTAGCAATCAGCCCCAGCATTTT. Translating it yields CASSITGYGSNQPQHF.